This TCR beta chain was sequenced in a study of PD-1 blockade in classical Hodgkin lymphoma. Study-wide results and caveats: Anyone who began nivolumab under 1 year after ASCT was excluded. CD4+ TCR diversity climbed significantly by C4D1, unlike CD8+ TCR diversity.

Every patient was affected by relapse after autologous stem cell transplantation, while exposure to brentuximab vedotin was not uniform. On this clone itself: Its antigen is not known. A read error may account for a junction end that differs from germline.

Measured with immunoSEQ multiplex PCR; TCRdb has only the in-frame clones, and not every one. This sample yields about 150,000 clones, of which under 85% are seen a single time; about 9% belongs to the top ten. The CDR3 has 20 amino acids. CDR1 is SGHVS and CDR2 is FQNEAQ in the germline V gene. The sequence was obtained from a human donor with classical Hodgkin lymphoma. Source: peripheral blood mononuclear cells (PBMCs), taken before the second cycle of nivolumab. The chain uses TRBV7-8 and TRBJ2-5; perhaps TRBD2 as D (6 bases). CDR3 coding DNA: TGTGCCAGCGGCTTCCACCCTAAGTTCACTAGCTCACCCGCTCAAGAGACCCAGTACTTC. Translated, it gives CASGFHPKFTSSPAQETQYF. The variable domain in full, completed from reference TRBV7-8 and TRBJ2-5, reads GAGVSQSPRYKVAKRGQDVALRCDPISGHVSLFWYQQALGQGPEFLTYFQNEAQLDKSGLPSDRFFAERPEGSVSTLKIQRTQQEDSAVYLCASGFHPKFTSSPAQETQYFGPGTRLLVL.